One T cell receptor (beta chain) is described in this entry. The data were produced by immunoSEQ multiplex PCR, yet TCRdb's version contains in-frame clones alone and is incomplete. The table has roughly 230,000 clones, 90% seen once. Trimming removed 2 bases from V and 2 bases from J, with 15 bases in between. Germline CDR1 reads KGHSH; CDR2 reads LQKENI. This CDR3 spans 16 amino acids. The data stem from a study of blood T cell repertoires in COVID-19. The sequence was collected from a woman aged 55-75 years with COVID-19, enrolled during active disease. The chain uses TRBV18 and TRBJ1-2; D is possibly TRBD1 (5 bases). Sample: peripheral blood. The CDR3 sequence is CASSPLRGGVNYGYTF. CDR3 coding DNA: TGTGCCAGCTCACCATTGCGGGGAGGGGTAAACTATGGCTACACCTTC.